These T cell receptor beta chains were read from a single sample in a study of shared clonotypes between healthy human individuals. Assay used: immunoSEQ multiplex PCR; TCRdb lists only in-frame clones, some missing. This table holds about 1 million clones, approximately 76% found once. Sequencing was carried out using memory CD4+ T cells sorted from blood. These receptor sequences come from a man aged 18 to 30 in good health. Each CDR3 is given with its conserved first and last residue. A D gene is named only where the DNA matches it firmly. Clone size is given for some rows only: seen once, a few or many times, or a class if the clone is expanded.

d_gene	abundance	v_gene	j_gene	CDR3aa	CDR3nt
NA	NA	TRBV2	TRBJ2-1	CASTESGIGINEQFF	TGTGCCAGCACTGAATCCGGGATTGGGATCAATGAGCAGTTCTTC
NA	NA	TRBV19	TRBJ2-2	CASSISLGPLNTGELFF	TGTGCCAGTAGTATCTCCTTGGGACCGTTGAACACCGGGGAGCTGTTTTTT
NA	few	TRBV2	TRBJ2-5	CASNTYTKETQYF	TGTGCCAGCAATACTTATACCAAAGAGACCCAGTACTTC
TRBD1	NA	TRBV6-5	TRBJ2-5	CAIGQGDGSAQYF	TGTGCCATAGGACAGGGGGATGGGTCGGCCCAGTACTTC
TRBD1	NA	TRBV19	TRBJ1-1	CASSKQGQGTEAFF	TGTGCCAGTAGTAAACAGGGGCAAGGCACTGAAGCTTTCTTT
NA	NA	TRBV5-1	TRBJ2-7	CASSSGTRFYEQYF	TGCGCCAGCAGCTCCGGGACAAGGTTTTACGAGCAGTACTTC
NA	NA	TRBV2	TRBJ2-1	CASRVWDGNEQFF	TGTGCCAGCAGGGTCTGGGACGGCAATGAGCAGTTCTTC
TRBD2	NA	TRBV30	TRBJ2-5	CAWSGTSGRETQYF	TGTGCCTGGAGTGGAACTAGCGGAAGGGAGACCCAGTACTTC
TRBD2	many	TRBV10-2	TRBJ2-1	CASRSGSGGQSYNEQFF	TGCGCCAGCAGGAGCGGTAGCGGGGGCCAATCCTACAATGAGCAGTTCTTC
TRBD1	NA	TRBV4-1	TRBJ2-4	CASSLGTGGSGAKNIQYF	TGCGCCAGCAGCTTGGGGACAGGGGGCAGCGGGGCCAAAAACATTCAGTACTTC
TRBD2	NA	TRBV11-2	TRBJ2-3	CASSLDRASGRAAVKDTQYF	TGTGCCAGCAGCTTAGATCGTGCTAGCGGGAGGGCCGCGGTAAAAGATACGCAGTATTTT
NA	NA	TRBV5-1	TRBJ2-1	CASSGTSRHNNEQFF	TGCGCCAGCAGCGGAACTAGCAGACATAACAATGAGCAGTTCTTC
NA	NA	TRBV7-2	TRBJ2-1	CASSQESSYNEQFF	TGTGCCAGCAGCCAGGAGAGCTCCTACAATGAGCAGTTCTTC
TRBD2	NA	TRBV19	TRBJ2-7	CASSTPGGPSYEQYF	TGTGCCAGTAGTACCCCGGGGGGGCCGTCCTACGAGCAGTACTTC
NA	NA	TRBV19	TRBJ2-7	CASSLSGNTYEQYF	TGTGCCAGTAGTCTTAGCGGAAATACCTACGAGCAGTACTTC
NA	NA	TRBV7-2	TRBJ1-2	CASSLGQGYGYTF	TGTGCCAGCAGCTTAGGGCAGGGCTATGGCTACACCTTC
NA	NA	TRBV28	TRBJ1-1	CASTLGTEAFF	TGTGCCAGCACTCTAGGTACTGAAGCTTTCTTT
TRBD1	NA	TRBV5-1	TRBJ2-5	CASSLGADRGGQTQYF	TGCGCCAGCAGCTTGGGGGCGGACAGGGGAGGACAGACCCAGTACTTC
TRBD1	NA	TRBV5-4	TRBJ1-6	CASSLRGTGVNSPLHF	TGTGCCAGCAGCTTGAGGGGGACAGGGGTAAATTCACCCCTCCACTTT
NA	few	TRBV19	TRBJ1-3	CASSVQGGSGNTIYF	TGTGCCAGTAGTGTCCAGGGAGGCTCTGGAAACACCATATATTTT
NA	NA	TRBV6-5	TRBJ1-2	CASSRGEGYTF	TGTGCCAGCAGTAGGGGGGAGGGCTACACCTTC
NA	NA	TRBV21-1	TRBJ1-5	CASSKARGAKNQPQHF	TGTGCCAGCAGCAAAGCACGTGGAGCGAAAAATCAGCCCCAGCATTTT
TRBD1	NA	TRBV28	TRBJ1-5	CASSLYQGGSQPQHF	TGTGCCAGCAGTTTATATCAGGGGGGAAGTCAGCCCCAGCATTTT
TRBD2	NA	TRBV28	TRBJ2-7	CASSRRTSGGDEQYF	TGTGCCAGCAGCCGCCGGACTAGCGGGGGAGACGAGCAGTACTTC
TRBD2	NA	TRBV5-1	TRBJ2-1	CASSLALASGGAYNEQFF	TGCGCCAGCAGCTTGGCTTTAGCTAGCGGGGGGGCCTACAATGAGCAGTTCTTC
TRBD1	NA	TRBV29-1	TRBJ1-3	CSVTGQTSGNTIYF	TGCAGCGTCACGGGACAGACCTCTGGAAACACCATATATTTT
TRBD1	NA	TRBV5-1	TRBJ2-3	CASRLQGATDTQYF	TGCGCCAGCAGATTACAGGGGGCGACAGATACGCAGTATTTT
TRBD1	NA	TRBV2	TRBJ1-1	CASSVRQGKSEAFF	TGTGCCAGCAGTGTGAGACAGGGTAAATCTGAAGCTTTCTTT
NA	NA	TRBV5-1	TRBJ2-6	CASSLEGPGANVLTF	TGCGCCAGCAGCTTGGAGGGGCCTGGGGCCAACGTCCTGACTTTC
TRBD2	NA	TRBV10-2	TRBJ2-4	CASSESWYGGRNIQYF	TGCGCCAGCAGTGAGTCGTGGTACGGGGGGAGAAACATTCAGTACTTC
NA	NA	TRBV6-6	TRBJ2-7	CASTLTGEGPYEQYF	TGTGCCAGCACCCTGACAGGGGAGGGTCCCTACGAGCAGTACTTC
TRBD1	NA	TRBV30	TRBJ1-6	CAWSPRTGNTSPLHF	TGTGCCTGGAGTCCCCGGACAGGGAACACTTCACCCCTCCACTTT
NA	once	TRBV6-1	TRBJ2-7	CASSATYEQYF	TGTGCCAGCAGTGCGACCTACGAGCAGTACTTC
NA	NA	TRBV19	TRBJ1-5	CASRGQGNQPQHF	TGTGCCAGTAGAGGTCAGGGTAATCAGCCCCAGCATTTT
NA	NA	TRBV28	TRBJ2-7	CASRLGGREYEQYF	TGTGCCAGCAGACTAGGGGGTAGGGAGTACGAGCAGTACTTC
NA	NA	TRBV9	TRBJ1-1	CASRPTQGSEAFF	TGTGCCAGCAGGCCTACACAGGGATCTGAAGCTTTCTTT
NA	NA	TRBV4-3	TRBJ2-3	CASSQDRTHTDTQYF	TGCGCCAGCAGCCAAGATAGGACGCACACAGATACGCAGTATTTT
NA	NA	TRBV11-2	TRBJ1-3	CASSLDRYSGNTIYF	TGTGCCAGCAGCTTAGATCGGTACTCTGGAAACACCATATATTTT
TRBD2	few	TRBV29-1	TRBJ2-3	CSVGWRGGADTQYF	TGCAGCGTTGGATGGCGGGGGGGGGCAGATACGCAGTATTTT
TRBD1	NA	TRBV30	TRBJ1-6	CAWDRGGNSPLHF	TGTGCCTGGGACAGGGGAGGTAATTCACCCCTCCACTTT
TRBD1	NA	TRBV7-9	TRBJ2-6	CASSQGQGALLGANVLTF	TGTGCCAGCAGCCAAGGACAGGGGGCGCTCCTCGGGGCCAACGTCCTGACTTTC
NA	NA	TRBV5-4	TRBJ2-5	CASSLGGSGLRETQYF	TGTGCCAGCAGCTTGGGGGGGAGCGGCCTCCGAGAGACCCAGTACTTC
NA	NA	TRBV5-1	TRBJ2-3	CASSFNPGTDTQYF	TGCGCCAGCAGCTTTAATCCAGGCACAGATACGCAGTATTTT
NA	NA	TRBV30	TRBJ1-4	CAWAVGGATNEKLFF	TGTGCCTGGGCCGTTGGGGGGGCAACTAATGAAAAACTGTTTTTT
NA	NA	TRBV21-1	TRBJ1-1	CARAPDRRTYMNTEAFF	TGTGCCAGGGCCCCCGACAGGCGAACTTACATGAACACTGAAGCTTTCTTT
TRBD2	NA	TRBV6-1	TRBJ2-7	CASNAAGGFYEQYF	TGTGCCAGCAATGCAGCGGGGGGTTTTTACGAGCAGTACTTC
TRBD1	NA	TRBV11-3	TRBJ2-3	CASSSGTDVSTDTQYF	TGTGCCAGCAGCTCCGGGACAGACGTTAGCACAGATACGCAGTATTTT
TRBD1	NA	TRBV27	TRBJ2-7	CASSFGTGGVHEQYF	TGTGCCAGCAGTTTTGGGACAGGGGGAGTCCACGAGCAGTACTTC
NA	NA	TRBV7-3	TRBJ1-1	CASSLYRAGDVNTEAFF	TGTGCCAGCAGCTTATACAGGGCTGGGGATGTGAACACTGAAGCTTTCTTT
NA	NA	TRBV6-1	TRBJ2-1	CASSNRDTLENEQFF	TGTGCCAGCAGTAACCGGGACACCCTGGAGAATGAGCAGTTCTTC
NA	NA	TRBV2	TRBJ2-7	CASSPPDRSYEQYF	TGTGCCAGCAGCCCGCCGGACCGAAGCTACGAGCAGTACTTC
NA	NA	TRBV5-6	TRBJ2-2	CASSLGLFDGELFF	TGTGCCAGCAGCTTAGGACTATTTGACGGGGAGCTGTTTTTT
NA	NA	TRBV9	TRBJ2-5	CASSVDSAHQETQYF	TGTGCCAGCAGCGTAGACAGCGCCCACCAAGAGACCCAGTACTTC
NA	NA	TRBV2	TRBJ2-2	CAQGAGLYSGELFF	TGTGCCCAAGGCGCGGGGTTGTATAGCGGGGAGCTGTTTTTT
NA	NA	TRBV10-2	TRBJ1-5	CASSFSGPNQPQHF	TGCGCCAGCAGTTTCTCCGGGCCCAATCAGCCCCAGCATTTT
NA	NA	TRBV18	TRBJ2-2	CASSPSFGETRVTGELFF	TGTGCCAGCTCACCTTCCTTTGGAGAGACTAGGGTCACCGGGGAGCTGTTTTTT
TRBD1	NA	TRBV6-4	TRBJ1-6	CASSPGQGNSPLHF	TGTGCCAGCAGCCCGGGACAGGGCAATTCACCCCTCCACTTT
TRBD1	many	TRBV7-2	TRBJ2-7	CASTQGTGPYEQYF	TGTGCCAGCACCCAGGGGACAGGGCCCTACGAGCAGTACTTC